The rows below give T cell receptor beta chains drawn from one sample of a study of blood T cells in healthy people across ages. TCRdb analysed the 5' RACE reads with MiXCR anew, one entry per CDR3 protein. Counted here are about 900,000 distinct CDR3 sequences, around 48% occurring once; the ten biggest clones make up roughly 13%. Sequencing was performed on blood. These receptors came from a man aged 30 to 39 in good health. Both conserved end residues are part of each CDR3. A D gene is named only where the DNA matches it firmly. Part of the rows lack a size; the others show once, few, many or a class for expanded clones.

V gene	J gene	D gene	clone size	CDR3 length	CDR3 protein	CDR3 DNA
TRBV7-9	TRBJ2-7	NA	few	14	CASSGRAFAVEQYF	TGTGCCAGCAGCGGAAGGGCTTTCGCCGTAGAGCAGTACTTC
TRBV29-1	TRBJ2-7	NA	NA	13	CSLGRGLIDEQYF	TGCAGCCTAGGTAGAGGGCTGATAGACGAGCAGTACTTC
TRBV28	TRBJ2-7	NA	few	12	CASSSLIYEQYF	TGTGCCAGCAGTTCCCTTATATACGAGCAGTACTTC
TRBV6-5	TRBJ1-2	NA	NA	14	CASSYSTENYGYTF	TGTGCCAGCAGTTACAGTACAGAAAACTATGGCTACACCTTC
TRBV6-1	TRBJ1-1	NA	NA	15	CASSASGAGSTEAFF	TGTGCCAGCAGCGCAAGCGGGGCAGGCTCTACTGAAGCTTTCTTT
TRBV20-1	TRBJ2-1	NA	NA	15	CSAIDRTSSYNEQFF	TGCAGTGCTATCGACCGGACCAGCTCCTACAATGAGCAGTTCTTC
TRBV10-3	TRBJ1-6	NA	NA	15	CAISDNMGGNSPLHF	TGTGCCATCAGTGATAATATGGGTGGTAATTCACCCCTCCACTTT
TRBV7-2	TRBJ1-2	NA	many	16	CASRVNPGHGSYGYTF	TGTGCCAGCAGAGTTAACCCGGGACACGGGAGCTATGGCTACACCTTC
TRBV20-1	TRBJ2-3	TRBD1	NA	15	CSASVWTGRPDTQYF	TGCAGTGCTAGTGTCTGGACAGGGCGTCCAGATACGCAGTATTTT
TRBV5-4	TRBJ2-5	TRBD2	NA	15	CASSLRTSEGETQYF	TGTGCCAGCAGCTTACGGACTAGCGAAGGAGAGACCCAGTACTTC
TRBV5-6	TRBJ1-1	NA	NA	15	CASSLEGRPNTEAFF	TGTGCCAGCAGCTTGGAGGGCCGACCGAACACTGAAGCTTTCTTT
TRBV2	TRBJ1-5	NA	NA	13	CASVGESNQPQHF	TGTGCCAGCGTGGGGGAGAGCAATCAGCCCCAGCATTTT
TRBV3-1	TRBJ2-2	NA	NA	15	CASSQAGANTGELFF	TGTGCCAGCAGCCAAGCAGGGGCGAACACCGGGGAGCTGTTTTTT
TRBV27	TRBJ2-7	NA	NA	14	CASSPLAQGYEQYF	TGTGCCAGCAGTCCCCTAGCCCAGGGCTACGAGCAGTACTTC
TRBV20-1	TRBJ2-3	NA	NA	14	CSASKGGSTDTQYF	TGCAGTGCTAGTAAGGGGGGTAGCACAGATACGCAGTATTTT
TRBV12-3/TRBV12-4	TRBJ1-6	TRBD1	few	18	CASSLTRDRRAYNSPLHF	TGTGCCAGCAGCTTAACCCGGGACAGGCGGGCCTATAATTCACCCCTCCACTTT
TRBV29-1	TRBJ1-4	NA	few	15	CSVVVSDDFNEKLFF	TGCAGCGTTGTTGTGTCAGACGATTTTAATGAAAAACTGTTTTTT
TRBV5-1	TRBJ2-7	TRBD1	few	15	CASSSGDSNNYEQYF	TGCGCCAGCAGCTCTGGGGACAGTAACAACTACGAGCAGTACTTC
TRBV4-2	TRBJ2-3	NA	few	15	CASSQAQLASDTQYF	TGTGCCAGCAGCCAAGCGCAACTAGCATCAGATACGCAGTATTTT
TRBV6-6	TRBJ2-7	NA	few	14	CASSYSEEVHEQYF	TGTGCCAGCAGTTACTCTGAGGAGGTCCACGAGCAGTACTTC
TRBV7-8	TRBJ1-4	NA	NA	13	CASSRDQGRILFF	TGTGCCAGCAGCCGAGATCAGGGGCGGATACTGTTTTTT
TRBV4-3	TRBJ1-2	NA	few	15	CASSQGVLANYGYTF	TGCGCCAGCAGCCAGGGGGTATTGGCTAACTATGGCTACACCTTC
TRBV3-1	TRBJ1-5	NA	NA	15	CASSQGSGRGQPQHF	TGTGCCAGCAGCCAAGGTAGTGGACGAGGACAGCCCCAGCATTTT
TRBV20-1	TRBJ1-5	NA	NA	13	CSARDSRTQPQHF	TGCAGTGCTAGAGATAGCCGGACTCAGCCCCAGCATTTT
TRBV5-1	TRBJ2-2	NA	NA	14	CASSVPQGSGELFF	TGCGCCAGCAGCGTTCCCCAGGGATCCGGGGAGCTGTTTTTT
TRBV6-5	TRBJ2-7	NA	NA	13	CASRRGVTYEQYF	TGTGCCAGCAGGAGAGGCGTCACCTACGAGCAGTACTTC
TRBV2	TRBJ1-5	TRBD1	NA	13	CASIGQGNQPQHF	TGTGCCAGCATCGGACAGGGGAATCAGCCCCAGCATTTT
TRBV4-2	TRBJ2-7	NA	NA	17	CASSQERSAGSYNEQYF	TGTGCCAGCAGCCAAGAGCGGTCGGCAGGGTCGTACAATGAGCAGTACTTC
TRBV7-6	TRBJ2-1	TRBD1	once	16	CASSDLRDRVGSEQFF	TGTGCCAGCAGCGATCTAAGGGACAGGGTGGGGAGTGAGCAGTTCTTC
TRBV2	TRBJ1-2	TRBD1	few	13	CAIVGQGTKGYTF	TGTGCCATCGTGGGACAGGGCACAAAAGGCTACACCTTC
TRBV4-1	TRBJ2-3	TRBD2	NA	14	CASRGRGATDTQYF	TGCGCCAGCAGGGGGAGGGGCGCCACAGATACGCAGTATTTT
TRBV11-2	TRBJ2-5	NA	NA	15	CASSLGAQGHETQYF	TGTGCCAGCAGCTTAGGGGCACAGGGACATGAGACCCAGTACTTC
TRBV12-3/TRBV12-4	TRBJ2-2	NA	NA	13	CASSVVQPGELFF	TGTGCCAGCAGTGTAGTACAGCCCGGGGAGCTGTTTTTT
TRBV5-1	TRBJ2-3	NA	few	15	CASSPGRGLADTQYF	TGCGCCAGCAGCCCTGGTCGGGGTCTGGCAGATACGCAGTATTTT
TRBV2	TRBJ1-6	NA	NA	14	CASSIRDPTSPLHF	TGTGCCAGCAGCATCAGAGATCCCACCTCACCCCTCCACTTT
TRBV20-1	TRBJ2-1	TRBD2	NA	17	CSAKKGTSGARINEQFF	TGCAGTGCTAAAAAAGGGACTAGCGGGGCGAGAATCAATGAGCAGTTCTTC
TRBV20-1	TRBJ2-1	TRBD1	few	14	CTPTGQGRNNEQFF	TGCACCCCGACTGGACAGGGGAGAAACAATGAGCAGTTCTTC
TRBV20-1	TRBJ2-1	NA	NA	11	CSGSREWEQFF	TGCAGTGGGAGTCGAGAGTGGGAGCAGTTCTTC
TRBV5-6	TRBJ2-7	NA	NA	14	CASSLVPDPNEQYF	TGTGCCAGCAGCTTGGTACCAGACCCCAACGAGCAGTACTTC
TRBV29-1	TRBJ2-7	NA	NA	17	CSVPSRVLRAHKHEQYF	TGCAGCGTTCCAAGCAGGGTACTAAGGGCACACAAACACGAGCAGTACTTC
TRBV7-8	TRBJ1-2	NA	NA	14	CASSLGMTNYGYTF	TGTGCCAGCAGCTTAGGGATGACTAACTATGGCTACACCTTC
TRBV2	TRBJ2-7	TRBD1	NA	15	CASSAPGTGFDEQYF	TGTGCCAGCAGTGCCCCCGGGACAGGGTTCGACGAGCAGTACTTC
TRBV2	TRBJ2-4	NA	NA	12	CASDQGKNIQYF	TGTGCCAGCGATCAGGGGAAAAACATTCAGTACTTC
TRBV4-1	TRBJ2-7	NA	NA	14	CASGYRVTGYEQYF	TGCGCCAGCGGGTACAGGGTAACCGGGTACGAGCAGTACTTC
TRBV27	TRBJ1-4	TRBD1	NA	19	CASSLSWGSLATGVEKLFF	TGTGCCAGCAGTTTATCCTGGGGATCGCTTGCTACAGGGGTTGAAAAACTGTTTTTT
TRBV9	TRBJ2-3	TRBD2	once	16	CASSGRTSWQTDTQYF	TGTGCCAGCAGCGGGAGGACTAGCTGGCAGACAGATACGCAGTATTTT
TRBV7-2	TRBJ2-4	TRBD1	once	17	CASSFRTGGGSKNIQYF	TGTGCCAGCAGCTTCCGGACAGGGGGCGGATCCAAAAACATTCAGTACTTC
TRBV20-1	TRBJ1-2	TRBD1	many	14	CSARVSGQGGGYTF	TGCAGTGCTAGAGTGAGCGGACAGGGTGGCGGCTACACCTTC
TRBV7-9	TRBJ1-2	NA	NA	14	CASSRRDRNYGYTF	TGTGCCAGCAGCCGCCGGGACCGGAACTATGGCTACACCTTC
TRBV10-3	TRBJ2-7	NA	NA	14	CAISDRDPPYEQYF	TGTGCCATCAGTGACAGGGACCCTCCCTACGAGCAGTACTTC
TRBV5-4	TRBJ2-3	TRBD2	NA	15	CASSFRSGGLDTQYF	TGTGCCAGCAGCTTTCGAAGCGGGGGGTTGGATACGCAGTATTTT
TRBV27	TRBJ1-2	NA	NA	19	CASSLAPGPRTGKGYGYTF	TGTGCCAGCAGTTTGGCGCCTGGGCCTCGAACAGGCAAGGGCTATGGCTACACCTTC
TRBV6-2/TRBV6-3	TRBJ1-5	NA	once	14	CASSSAGVDQPQHF	TGTGCCAGCAGTTCCGCAGGGGTGGATCAGCCCCAGCATTTT